This T cell receptor (beta chain) appears in the sequencing data of a study of memory CD4+ T cells and cytomegalovirus serostatus. Study overall: Of the healthy Belgian adults, 8 to 10 were CMV seropositive and 20 to 30 seronegative.

General observations from the study: Suggested: most of the CMV-linked TCR signature lies in CD4+ memory cells. About two fifths of the roughly 160 known CMV-associated TCRbeta sequences appeared in CD4+ memory.

Assay: immunoSEQ multiplex PCR; the TCRdb copy retains only in-frame clones and omits some. Of tens of thousands of clones detected, roughly 78% appear once; the ten largest clones hold about 0.64%. Single viable CD3+CD4+CD8-CD45RO+ cells were sorted as the memory CD4+ T cells. After thawing, CD4+ T cells were positively selected. This clone was observed once. As yet, its antigen is unknown. The specimen sequenced was memory CD4+ T cells from blood. The sequence derives from an adult in good health and CMV-seronegative.

This chain's CDR3 is CASSVGGRATGELFF. The CDR3 DNA is TGTGCCAGCAGCGTAGGAGGGAGGGCCACCGGGGAGCTGTTTTTT. V usage is TRBV9 and J usage is TRBJ2-2, with 7 positions matching TRBD2. The V and J ends lost 0 bases and 4 bases, in that order; junction bases with no gene match: 3. In germline, CDR1 is SGDLS, CDR2 YYNGEE. The length of the CDR3 is 15 residues.